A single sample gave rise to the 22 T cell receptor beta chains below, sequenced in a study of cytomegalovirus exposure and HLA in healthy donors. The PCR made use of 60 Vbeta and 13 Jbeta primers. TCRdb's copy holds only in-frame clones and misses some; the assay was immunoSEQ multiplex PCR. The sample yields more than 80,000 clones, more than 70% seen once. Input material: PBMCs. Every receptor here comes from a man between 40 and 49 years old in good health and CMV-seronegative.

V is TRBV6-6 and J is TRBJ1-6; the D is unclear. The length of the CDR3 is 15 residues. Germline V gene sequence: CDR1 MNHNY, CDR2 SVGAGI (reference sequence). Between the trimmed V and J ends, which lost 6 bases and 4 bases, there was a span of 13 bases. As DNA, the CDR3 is TGTGCCAGCAGACAATACACGGGGTATAATTCACCCCTCCACTTT. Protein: CASRQYTGYNSPLHF.

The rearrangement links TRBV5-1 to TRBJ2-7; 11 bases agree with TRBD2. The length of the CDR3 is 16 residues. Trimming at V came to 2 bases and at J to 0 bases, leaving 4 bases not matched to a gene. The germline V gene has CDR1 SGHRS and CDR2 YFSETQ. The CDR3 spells CASSLTSGGPSYEQYF. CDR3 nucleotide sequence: TGCGCCAGCAGCTTAACTAGCGGGGGACCCTCCTACGAGCAGTACTTC.

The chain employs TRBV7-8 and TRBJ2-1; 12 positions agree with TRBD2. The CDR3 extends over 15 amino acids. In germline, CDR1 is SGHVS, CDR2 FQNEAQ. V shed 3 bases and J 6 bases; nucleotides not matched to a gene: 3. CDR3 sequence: CASSFLAGGVNEQFF. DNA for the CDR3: TGTGCCAGCAGCTTTCTAGCGGGGGGGGTCAATGAGCAGTTCTTC.

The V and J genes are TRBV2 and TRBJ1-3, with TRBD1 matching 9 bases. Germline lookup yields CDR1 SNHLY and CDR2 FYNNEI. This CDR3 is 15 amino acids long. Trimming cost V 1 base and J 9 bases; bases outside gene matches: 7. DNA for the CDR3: TGTGCCAGCAGTGAAGAGGGACAGGGTAGAACCACCATATATTTT. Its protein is CASSEEGQGRTTIYF.

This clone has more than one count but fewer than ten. CDR3 sequence: CASRSTRNSGANVLTF. In DNA, the CDR3 is TGTGCCAGCCGGAGTACCCGTAACTCTGGGGCCAACGTCCTGACTTTC. The V call is TRBV27, the J call TRBJ2-6; D uncertain. The CDR3 is made up of 16 amino acids. Germline CDR1 MNHEY, CDR2 SMNVEV (reference sequence). With 8 bases removed from V and 0 bases from J, the gap between germline ends came to 14 bases.

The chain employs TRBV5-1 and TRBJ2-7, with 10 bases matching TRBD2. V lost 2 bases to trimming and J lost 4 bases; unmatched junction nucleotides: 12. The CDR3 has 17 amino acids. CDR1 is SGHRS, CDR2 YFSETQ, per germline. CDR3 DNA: TGCGCCAGCAGCTTTACCTTCGAGGCTAGCGGGGGTTACGAGCAGTACTTC. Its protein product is CASSFTFEASGGYEQYF.

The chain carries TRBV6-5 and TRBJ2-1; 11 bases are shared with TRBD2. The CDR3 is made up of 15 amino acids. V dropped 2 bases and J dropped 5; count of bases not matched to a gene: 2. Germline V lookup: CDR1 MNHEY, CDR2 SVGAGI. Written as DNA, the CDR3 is TGTGCCAGCAGTTACACTAGCGGGGGAAACAATGAGCAGTTCTTC. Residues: CASSYTSGGNNEQFF.

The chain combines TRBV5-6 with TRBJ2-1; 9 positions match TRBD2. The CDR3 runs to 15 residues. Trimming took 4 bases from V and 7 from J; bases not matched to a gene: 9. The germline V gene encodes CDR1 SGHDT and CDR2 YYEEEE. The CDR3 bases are TGTGCCAGCAGCAGAATTAGCGGGGGAGTTAATGAGCAGTTCTTC. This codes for CASSRISGGVNEQFF.

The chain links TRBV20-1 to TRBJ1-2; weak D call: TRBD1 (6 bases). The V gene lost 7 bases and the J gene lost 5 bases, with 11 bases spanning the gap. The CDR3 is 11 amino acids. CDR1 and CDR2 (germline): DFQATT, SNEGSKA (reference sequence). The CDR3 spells CSGRTAYGYTF. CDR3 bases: TGCAGTGGCCGGACAGCTTATGGCTACACCTTC.

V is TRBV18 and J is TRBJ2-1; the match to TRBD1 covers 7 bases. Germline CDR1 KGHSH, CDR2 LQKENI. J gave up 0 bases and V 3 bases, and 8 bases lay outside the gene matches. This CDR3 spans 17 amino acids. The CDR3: CASSPETGQSSYNEQFF. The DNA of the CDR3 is TGTGCCAGCTCACCGGAGACAGGGCAGAGCTCCTACAATGAGCAGTTCTTC.

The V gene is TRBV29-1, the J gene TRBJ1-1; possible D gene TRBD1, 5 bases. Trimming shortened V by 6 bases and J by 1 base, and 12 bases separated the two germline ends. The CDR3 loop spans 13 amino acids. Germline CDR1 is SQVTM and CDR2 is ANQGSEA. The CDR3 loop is CSVHRTSNTEAFF. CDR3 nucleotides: TGCAGCGTCCATCGGACATCGAACACTGAAGCTTTCTTT.

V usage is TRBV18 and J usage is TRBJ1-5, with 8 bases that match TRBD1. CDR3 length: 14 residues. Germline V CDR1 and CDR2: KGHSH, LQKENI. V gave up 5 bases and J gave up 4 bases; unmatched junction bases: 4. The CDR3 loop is CASSTDRGNQPQHF. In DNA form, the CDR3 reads TGTGCCAGCTCAACCGACAGGGGTAATCAGCCCCAGCATTTT.

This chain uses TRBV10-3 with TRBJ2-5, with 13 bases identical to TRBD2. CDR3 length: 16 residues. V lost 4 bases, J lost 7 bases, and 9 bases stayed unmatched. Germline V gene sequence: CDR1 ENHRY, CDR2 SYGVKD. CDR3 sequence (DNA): TGTGCCATCAGTGCCGCAACTAGCGGGGGGGCCGGGACCCAGTACTTC. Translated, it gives CAISAATSGGAGTQYF.

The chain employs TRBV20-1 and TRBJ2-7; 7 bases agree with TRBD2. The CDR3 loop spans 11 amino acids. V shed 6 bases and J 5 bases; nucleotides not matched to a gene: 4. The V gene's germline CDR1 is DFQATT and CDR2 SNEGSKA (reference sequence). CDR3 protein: CSARDYNEQYF. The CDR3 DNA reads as TGCAGTGCGCGGGACTACAACGAGCAGTACTTC.

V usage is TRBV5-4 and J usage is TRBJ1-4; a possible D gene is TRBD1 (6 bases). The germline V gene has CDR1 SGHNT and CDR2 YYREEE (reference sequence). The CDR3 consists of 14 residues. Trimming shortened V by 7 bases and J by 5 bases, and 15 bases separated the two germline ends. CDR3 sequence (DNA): TGTGCCAGCCGCCCGGGGGGCCCGAATGAAAAACTGTTTTTT. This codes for CASRPGGPNEKLFF.

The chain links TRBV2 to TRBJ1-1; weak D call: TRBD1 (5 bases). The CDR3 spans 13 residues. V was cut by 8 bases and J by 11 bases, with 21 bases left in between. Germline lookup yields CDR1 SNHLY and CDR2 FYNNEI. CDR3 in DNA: TGTGCCAGCGGATCCACCGGGGGGGGTGGGGCTTTCTTT. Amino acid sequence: CASGSTGGGGAFF.

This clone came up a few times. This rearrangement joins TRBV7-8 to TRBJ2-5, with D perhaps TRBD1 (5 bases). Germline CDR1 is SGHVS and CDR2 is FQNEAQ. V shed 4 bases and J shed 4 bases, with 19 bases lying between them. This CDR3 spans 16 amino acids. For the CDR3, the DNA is TGTGCCAGCAGCTCAACGGACACCCGGGTAGGAGAGACCCAGTACTTC. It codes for CASSSTDTRVGETQYF.

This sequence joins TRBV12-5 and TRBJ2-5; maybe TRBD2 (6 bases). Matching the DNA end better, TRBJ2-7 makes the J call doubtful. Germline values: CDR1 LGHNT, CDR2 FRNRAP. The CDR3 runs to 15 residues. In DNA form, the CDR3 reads TGTGCTAGTGGTTCGGGTGGCGGGACCTCCTACGAGCAGTACTTC. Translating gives CASGSGGGTSYEQYF.

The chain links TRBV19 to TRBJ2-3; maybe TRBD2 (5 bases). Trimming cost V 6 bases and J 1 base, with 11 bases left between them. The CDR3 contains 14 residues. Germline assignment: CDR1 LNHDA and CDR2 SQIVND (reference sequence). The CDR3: CASSLSAGTDTQYF. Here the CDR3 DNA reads TGTGCCAGTAGCCTTAGCGCGGGCACAGATACGCAGTATTTT.

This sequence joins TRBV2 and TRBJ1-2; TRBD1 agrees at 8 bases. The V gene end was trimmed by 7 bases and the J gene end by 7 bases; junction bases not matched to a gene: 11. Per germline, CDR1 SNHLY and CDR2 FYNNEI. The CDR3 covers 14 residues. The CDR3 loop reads CASTSLGTGAGYTF. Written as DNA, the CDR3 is TGTGCCAGCACTTCCTTAGGGACAGGCGCTGGCTACACCTTC. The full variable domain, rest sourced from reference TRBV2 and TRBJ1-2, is EPEVTQTPSHQVTQMGQEVILRCVPISNHLYFYWYRQILGQKVEFLVSFYNNEISEKSEIFDDQFSVERPDGSNFTLKIRSTKLEDSAMYFCASTSLGTGAGYTFGSGTRLTVV.

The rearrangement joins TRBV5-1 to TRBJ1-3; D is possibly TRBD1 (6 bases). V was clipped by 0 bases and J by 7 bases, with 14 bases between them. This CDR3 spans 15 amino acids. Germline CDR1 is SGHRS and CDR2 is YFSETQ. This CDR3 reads CASSLEQGLLNTIYF. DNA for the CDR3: TGCGCCAGCAGCTTGGAGCAGGGGCTGCTGAACACCATATATTTT.

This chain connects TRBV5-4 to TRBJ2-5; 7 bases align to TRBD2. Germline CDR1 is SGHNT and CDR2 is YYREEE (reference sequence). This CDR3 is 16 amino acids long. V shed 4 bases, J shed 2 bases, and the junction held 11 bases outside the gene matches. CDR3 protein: CASSGRGTTGQETQYF. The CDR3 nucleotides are TGTGCCAGCAGCGGGCGGGGGACGACTGGGCAAGAGACCCAGTACTTC.